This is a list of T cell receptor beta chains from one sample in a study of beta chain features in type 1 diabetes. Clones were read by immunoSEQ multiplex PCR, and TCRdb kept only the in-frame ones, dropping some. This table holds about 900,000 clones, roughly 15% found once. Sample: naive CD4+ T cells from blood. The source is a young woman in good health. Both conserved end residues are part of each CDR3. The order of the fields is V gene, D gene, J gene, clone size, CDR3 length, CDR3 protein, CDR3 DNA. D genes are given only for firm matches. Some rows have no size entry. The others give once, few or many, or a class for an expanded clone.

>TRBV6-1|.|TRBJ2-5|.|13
CASRRGSGETQYF
TGTGCCAGCAGGAGGGGGTCTGGGGAGACCCAGTACTTC
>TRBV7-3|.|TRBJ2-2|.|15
CASSRDLKGTGELFF
TGTGCCAGCAGTCGGGACTTGAAAGGCACCGGGGAGCTGTTTTTT
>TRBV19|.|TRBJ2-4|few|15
CASSTLDRAKNIQYF
TGTGCCAGTAGCACACTTGACAGAGCCAAAAACATTCAGTACTTC
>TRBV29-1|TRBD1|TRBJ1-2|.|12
CSVEQGSYGYTF
TGCAGCGTAGAACAGGGGTCCTATGGCTACACCTTC
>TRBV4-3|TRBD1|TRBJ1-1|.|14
CASSQAPRGTEAFF
TGCGCCAGCAGCCAGGCTCCCAGGGGGACTGAAGCTTTCTTT
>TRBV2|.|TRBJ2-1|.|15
CASSARSSGYNEQFF
TGTGCCAGCAGTGCTCGGTCTAGTGGCTACAATGAGCAGTTCTTC
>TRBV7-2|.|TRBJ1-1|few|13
CASSHSREGEAFF
TGTGCCAGCAGCCATAGTAGGGAGGGAGAAGCTTTCTTT
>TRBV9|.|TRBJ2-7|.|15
CASSVAPFTHYEQYF
TGTGCCAGCAGCGTAGCTCCGTTTACCCACTACGAGCAGTACTTC
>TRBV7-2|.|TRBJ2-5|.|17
CASSLAGARDVGETQYF
TGTGCCAGCAGCTTAGCGGGGGCCAGGGACGTAGGGGAGACCCAGTACTTC
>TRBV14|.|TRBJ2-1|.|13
CASSQGTYNEQFF
TGTGCCAGCAGCCAAGGAACCTACAATGAGCAGTTCTTC
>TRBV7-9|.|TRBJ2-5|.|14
CASSPRIGTETQYF
TGTGCCAGCAGCCCACGAATCGGAACAGAGACCCAGTACTTC
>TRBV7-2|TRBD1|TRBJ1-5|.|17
CASSSRQGARLVQPQHF
TGTGCCAGCAGCTCGCGACAGGGGGCGCGTTTGGTTCAGCCCCAGCATTTT
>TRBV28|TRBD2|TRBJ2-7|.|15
CASRLLAGGPLEQYF
TGTGCCAGCAGGCTACTAGCGGGAGGCCCCCTCGAGCAGTACTTC
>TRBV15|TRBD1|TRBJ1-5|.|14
CATSSGQVNQPQHF
TGTGCCACCAGCAGTGGACAGGTCAATCAGCCCCAGCATTTT
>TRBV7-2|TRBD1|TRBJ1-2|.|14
CASSWGQANYGYTF
TGTGCCAGCAGCTGGGGACAGGCTAACTATGGCTACACCTTC
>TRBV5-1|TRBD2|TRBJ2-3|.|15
CASKPAGLSTDTQYF
TGCGCCAGCAAGCCGGCGGGACTAAGCACAGATACGCAGTATTTT
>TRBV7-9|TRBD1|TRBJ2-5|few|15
CASSPTGTGRETQYF
TGTGCCAGCAGCCCCACCGGGACAGGCCGTGAGACCCAGTACTTC
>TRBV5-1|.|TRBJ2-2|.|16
CASSLGNSANTGELFF
TGCGCCAGCAGCCTCGGTAACAGTGCTAATACCGGGGAGCTGTTTTTT
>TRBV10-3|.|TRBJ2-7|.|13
CASRRPGPHEQYF
TGTGCCAGCCGGCGACCGGGCCCCCACGAGCAGTACTTC
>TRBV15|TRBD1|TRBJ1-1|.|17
CATSRPPRTGYFTEAFF
TGTGCCACCAGCAGACCGCCCCGGACAGGGTATTTCACTGAAGCTTTCTTT
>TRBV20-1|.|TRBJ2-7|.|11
CSATVMLEQYF
TGCAGTGCTACTGTGATGCTCGAGCAGTACTTC
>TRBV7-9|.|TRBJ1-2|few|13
CASSFSQMGGYTF
TGTGCCAGCAGCTTTTCACAGATGGGTGGCTACACCTTC
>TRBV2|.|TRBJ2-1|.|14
CAGSGTSSYNEQFF
TGTGCCGGATCCGGGACGAGCTCCTACAATGAGCAGTTCTTC
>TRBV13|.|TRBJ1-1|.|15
CASSAQQRYDGEAFF
TGTGCCAGCAGCGCCCAACAAAGGTATGATGGTGAAGCTTTCTTT
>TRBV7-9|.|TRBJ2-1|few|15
CASSVGQGGYNEQFF
TGTGCCAGCAGCGTGGGTCAGGGAGGCTACAATGAGCAGTTCTTC
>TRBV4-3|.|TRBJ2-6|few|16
CASSQDAGSGANVLTF
TGCGCCAGCAGCCAAGATGCAGGCTCTGGGGCCAACGTCCTGACTTTC
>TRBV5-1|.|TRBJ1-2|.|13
CASSQGRLGSYTF
TGCGCCAGCAGCCAGGGGAGGCTTGGAAGCTACACCTTC
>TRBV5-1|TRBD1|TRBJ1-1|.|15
CASSLGTGVDTEAFF
TGCGCCAGCAGCTTGGGTACAGGGGTGGACACTGAAGCTTTCTTT
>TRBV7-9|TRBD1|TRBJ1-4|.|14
CASSYGQGREKLFF
TGTGCCAGCAGCTATGGACAGGGGCGGGAAAAACTGTTTTTT
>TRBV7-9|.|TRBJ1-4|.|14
CASSHGQINEKLFF
TGTGCCAGCAGCCACGGACAGATTAATGAAAAACTGTTTTTT
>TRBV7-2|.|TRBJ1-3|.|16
CASSLATNPAGNTIYF
TGTGCCAGCAGCTTAGCCACCAATCCCGCTGGAAACACCATATATTTT
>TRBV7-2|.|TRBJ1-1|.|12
CASSLQRTEAFF
TGTGCCAGCAGCTTGCAGAGGACTGAAGCTTTCTTT